These 23 T cell receptor beta chains came from one sample sequenced in a study of regulatory T cells in long-lasting Graves disease (dated by TCRdb to about 2021). The library came from multiplex PCR. These reads were obtained on an Illumina HiSeq 4000. To build TCR beta libraries, CDR3 regions were amplified by Arm-PCR using iRepertoire HTBI primers. The raw public reads went through TCRdb reprocessing: fastp at Q25, MiXCR clone calling, in-frame beta chains kept. Every CDR3 protein is listed once, alongside the most common genes and DNA of its rows. Here the sample has 250,000 or so distinct CDR3 sequences; roughly 18% occur a single time. The top ten clones comprise around 15% of the sample. The time point label corresponds to: newly diagnosed GD, antithyroid drugs for less than 3 months. For both TCR sequencing and RNA sequencing, RNA was extracted from PBMCs using TRIzol. The data also belong to a second study, concerning T cells in Graves' hyperthyroidism and ophthalmopathy.

The specimen comprised peripheral blood mononuclear cells (PBMCs), sampled at new diagnosis, from a patient treated with antithyroid drugs. Receptor source: a woman aged 25 to 39 with Graves disease. Donor details come from another sample of the same person, matched by shared clones.

This clonotype showed up many times. The chain uses TRBV20-1 and TRBJ1-2; D is unresolved. Trimming stripped 5 bases from V and 6 bases from J, with 13 bases between. CDR1 and CDR2 from the germline V gene are DFQATT and SNEGSKA (reference sequence). This CDR3 is built from 12 residues. The CDR3, as DNA: TGCAGTGCTGCCGGGAGCATGAATGGCTACACCTTC. Its protein is CSAAGSMNGYTF.

The V call is TRBV7-3, the J call TRBJ2-2; D perhaps matches TRBD1 (5 bases). The V end lost 4 bases, the J end lost 0 bases, and 9 bases lay between the germline ends. The CDR3 contains 15 residues. Germline-derived CDR1 and CDR2 are SGHTA and FQGTGA. The DNA of the CDR3 is TGTGCCAGCAGCTCTACAGGTCCGAACACCGGGGAGCTGTTTTTT. Protein sequence: CASSSTGPNTGELFF. Full variable domain (missing parts from reference TRBV7-3 and TRBJ2-2): GAGVSQTPSNKVTEKGKYVELRCDPISGHTALYWYRQSLGQGPEFLIYFQGTGAADDSGLPNDRFFAVRPEGSVSTLKIQRTERGDSAVYLCASSSTGPNTGELFFGEGSRLTVL.

This clonotype has a count of ten or more. This chain joins TRBV3-1 and TRBJ2-7; D is unclear. Trimming cost V 4 bases and J 2 bases, with 6 bases left between them. Germline-derived CDR1 and CDR2 are LGHDT and YNNKEL (reference sequence). The CDR3 is made up of 12 amino acids. This CDR3 is CASSRSPYEQYF. CDR3 bases: TGTGCCAGCAGCCGGTCCCCCTACGAGCAGTACTTC.

CDR3 amino acids: CASSPISGQATDTQYF. The CDR3 DNA follows: TGTGCCAGCAGCCCCATCTCCGGGCAAGCGACAGATACGCAGTATTTT. The rearrangement uses TRBV11-2 and TRBJ2-3; D unclear. Trimming shortened V by 5 bases and J by 3 bases, and 18 bases separated the two germline ends. The CDR3 has 16 residues. Germline V gene sequence: CDR1 SGHAT, CDR2 FQNNGV. Filled out from reference TRBV11-2 and TRBJ2-3, the complete variable domain reads EAGVAQSPRYKIIEKRQSVAFWCNPISGHATLYWYQQILGQGPKLLIQFQNNGVVDDSQLPKDRFSAERLKGVDSTLKIQPAKLEDSAVYLCASSPISGQATDTQYFGPGTRLTVL.

With respect to this clonotype: Its ends do not fully match the called genes, so a read error is possible. The chain links TRBV16 to TRBJ2-7; the D call may be TRBD1 or TRBD2 (5 bases each). Looked up from germline, CDR1 is KGHSY and CDR2 is FQNENV. The CDR3 is 12 amino acids. CDR3 sequence: CASSQSSGTFGF. The CDR3 DNA reads as TGTGCCAGCAGCCAATCTTCCGGGACCTTTGGCTTC. Full variable domain (outside the CDR3, taken from reference TRBV16 and TRBJ2-7): GEEVAQTPKHLVRGEGQKAKLYCAPIKGHSYVFWYQQVLKNEFKFLISFQNENVFDETGMPKERFSAKCLPNSPCSLEIQATKLEDSAVYFCASSQSSGTFGFGPGTRLTVT.

This clonotype was seen many times. This chain joins TRBV7-2 and TRBJ2-5, with TRBD2 matching over 8 bases. CDR1 and CDR2 (germline): SGHTA, FQGNSA. This CDR3 is built from 15 residues. With 6 bases clipped from V and 9 bases from J, the junction kept 15 bases outside the gene matches. CDR3 in DNA: TGTGCCAGCAGTCGAGGCGGGGGGCGGGGTATGTCCCAGTACTTC. Translating gives CASSRGGGRGMSQYF.

This clonotype was counted ten times or more. The chain carries TRBV9 and TRBJ1-4; 10 bases are shared with TRBD1. This CDR3 spans 16 amino acids. Germline assignment: CDR1 SGDLS and CDR2 YYNGEE. With V trimmed by 2 bases and J by 8 bases, 9 bases remained unmatched. The CDR3 coding sequence is TGTGCCAGCAGCGTTGGGGTGAGGACAGGGGGGGAAAAACTGTTTTTT. Amino acid sequence: CASSVGVRTGGEKLFF.

Here the CDR3 reads CASSYQPMDSGETQYF. The CDR3 nucleotides read TGCGCCAGCAGCTATCAACCCATGGACAGTGGGGAGACCCAGTACTTC. The chain employs TRBV5-1 and TRBJ2-5, with a tentative D call TRBD1 (6 bases). Germline CDR1 reads SGHRS; CDR2 reads YFSETQ. Trimming cost V 3 bases and J 5 bases, with 20 bases left between them. The CDR3 loop spans 16 amino acids.

This clonotype was seen at least ten times. The V call is TRBV6-1, the J call TRBJ2-5; 14 bases map to TRBD2. The CDR3 consists of 17 residues. Germline-derived CDR1 and CDR2 are MNHNS and SASEGT. V was clipped by 7 bases and J by 2 bases; unmatched bases: 9. CDR3: CASTPGLAGVRQETQYF. The CDR3 coding sequence is TGTGCCAGCACCCCGGGACTAGCGGGGGTACGTCAAGAGACCCAGTACTTC.

This clonotype was found many times. V usage is TRBV3-1 and J usage is TRBJ1-2; no clear D gene. Deletions cut 1 base from V and 8 bases from J, with 11 bases between. CDR3 length: 13 residues. Germline V gene lookup returns CDR1 LGHDT and CDR2 YNNKEL (reference sequence). For the CDR3, the DNA is TGTGCCAGCAGCCAAGGACGGGATCAGGGCTACACCTTC. Protein sequence: CASSQGRDQGYTF.

A few counts support this clonotype. The rearrangement uses TRBV6-2 or TRBV6-3 and TRBJ1-6; D is unclear. CDR1 is MNHEY and CDR2 is SVGEGT in the germline V gene. The CDR3 has 16 amino acids. V lost 8 bases and J 9 bases, leaving 23 bases between the germline ends. The CDR3 loop reads CASRTTPSAGISPLHF. The CDR3 bases are TGTGCCAGCCGAACCACTCCTTCGGCCGGGATTTCACCCCTCCACTTT.

The chain employs TRBV2 and TRBJ2-3; 14 bases fit TRBD2. The germline V gene encodes CDR1 SNHLY and CDR2 FYNNEI. Trimming cost V 6 bases and J 2 bases; bases outside gene matches: 1. The CDR3 has 15 residues. The CDR3 nucleotides read TGTGCCAGCAGGACTAGCGGGGGGGTCACAGATACGCAGTATTTT. Amino acids: CASRTSGGVTDTQYF.

This clonotype came up many times. This chain uses TRBV27 with TRBJ1-2, with D tentatively TRBD1 (5 bases). Germline V gene lookup returns CDR1 MNHEY and CDR2 SMNVEV (reference sequence). Trimming pared 7 bases from V and 4 bases from J, leaving 19 bases between. This CDR3 is 15 amino acids long. The CDR3: CASTQYTGAVYGYTF. The CDR3 DNA reads TGTGCCAGCACCCAGTATACCGGGGCCGTCTATGGCTACACCTTC.

This clonotype was seen repeatedly, ten times or more. The rearrangement links TRBV6-1 to TRBJ2-5, with D possibly being TRBD1 or TRBD2 (6 bases each). The CDR3 covers 14 residues. Trimming shortened V by 7 bases and J by 5 bases, and 17 bases separated the two germline ends. Germline CDR1 reads MNHNS; CDR2 reads SASEGT. The CDR3 here is CASTQGRLGETQYF. The CDR3 DNA follows: TGTGCCAGCACCCAGGGGAGGCTCGGGGAGACCCAGTACTTC.

This clonotype was seen repeatedly, ten times or more. The genes are TRBV7-9 and TRBJ1-1; D gene unclear. This CDR3 region has 14 residues. V gave up 8 bases and J gave up 1 base, with 14 bases separating them. CDR1 and CDR2 from the germline V gene are SEHNR and FQNEAQ (reference sequence). This CDR3 is CASAEWSRNTEAFF. CDR3 nucleotide sequence: TGTGCCAGCGCCGAATGGTCAAGGAACACTGAAGCTTTCTTT. Looking up the rest from reference TRBV7-9 and TRBJ1-1 gives the full variable domain: DTGVSQNPRHKITKRGQNVTFRCDPISEHNRLYWYRQTLGQGPEFLTYFQNEAQLEKSRLLSDRFSAERPKGSFSTLEIQRTEQGDSAMYLCASAEWSRNTEAFFGQGTRLTVV.

Comment on this clonotype: A much larger clone sits a single nucleotide away, making a read error possible. The chain is built from TRBV7-7 and TRBJ2-1; D may correspond to TRBD1 or TRBD2 (5 bases each). The germline CDR1 and CDR2 sequences are SSHAT and FNYEAQ (reference sequence). The CDR3 loop spans 13 amino acids. The CDR3 DNA reads as TGTGCTAGCAGCTTGTCGGGACCCAATGAGCATTTCTTC. It encodes CASSLSGPNEHFF.

This clonotype was counted only a few times. This may be a read error, as it is one base from a much larger clone. The chain's CDR3 is CASSYPGQAYCGYTF. In DNA form, the CDR3 reads TGTGCCAGCAGCTATCCGGGACAGGCGTATTGTGGCTACACCTTC. The V and J genes are TRBV5-4 and TRBJ1-2; 8 bases fit TRBD1. The germline gives CDR1 SGHNT, CDR2 YYREEE (reference sequence). CDR3 length equals 15 residues. The V gene end was trimmed by 3 bases and the J gene end by 7 bases; junction bases not matched to a gene: 11.

Ten or more counts support this clonotype. The genes are TRBV9 and TRBJ2-3, with 7 bases lining up with TRBD1. Trimming took 6 bases from V and 9 from J; bases not matched to a gene: 4. Looked up from germline, CDR1 is SGDLS and CDR2 is YYNGEE. This CDR3 spans 11 amino acids. The CDR3 sequence: CASTQGDTQYF. The CDR3 nucleotides are TGTGCCAGCACCCAGGGGGACACGCAGTATTTT.

This clonotype was found many times. The chain uses TRBV19 and TRBJ1-5; D unresolved. The CDR3 runs 15 residues. Germline V CDR1 and CDR2: LNHDA, SQIVND (reference sequence). V lost 3 bases to trimming and J lost 0 bases, with 9 bases between them. The CDR3 reads CASSIGEYSNQPQHF. The CDR3 coding sequence is TGTGCCAGTAGTATTGGGGAATATAGCAATCAGCCCCAGCATTTT.

This clonotype showed up many times. The chain links TRBV6-1 to TRBJ2-5; 7 positions agree with TRBD1. Germline CDR1 is MNHNS and CDR2 is SASEGT. With 6 bases clipped from V and 0 bases from J, the junction kept 1 base outside the gene matches. CDR3 length: 13 residues. The CDR3 DNA is TGTGCCAGCAGAACAGGGGACCAAGAGACCCAGTACTTC. Amino acids: CASRTGDQETQYF.

The chain links TRBV7-2 to TRBJ2-1; 14 nucleotides match TRBD2. J lost 2 bases, V lost 6 bases, and 9 bases had no gene match. This CDR3 is built from 18 residues. CDR1 and CDR2 from the germline V gene are SGHTA and FQGNSA. CDR3 DNA sequence: TGTGCCAGCAGACACGACGGGACTAGCGGGGGCACCTACAATGAGCAGTTCTTC. Translated, it gives CASRHDGTSGGTYNEQFF.

Note on this clonotype: A junction end diverges from the germline sequence, so it may reflect a read error. The chain has TRBV7-2 and TRBJ2-3; 9 bases agree with TRBD2. The length of the CDR3 is 15 residues. Germline CDR1 is SGHTA and CDR2 is FQGNSA. This CDR3 is CVSTSPAGGSDTQYF. The CDR3 bases are TGTGTCAGCACGTCCCCCGCGGGGGGGTCAGATACGCAGTATTTT.

The gene calls are TRBV5-1 and TRBJ2-2; D uncertain. V was pared by 0 bases and J by 5 bases, with 8 bases between. The CDR3 sequence is 14 residues long. Looked up from germline, CDR1 is SGHRS and CDR2 is YFSETQ. This CDR3 is CASSLDPVTGELFF. In nucleotides, the CDR3 is TGCGCCAGCAGCTTGGATCCCGTAACCGGGGAGCTGTTTTTT.